This is a list of T cell receptor beta chains from one sample in a study of CD8+ T cells in alopecia areata. Libraries were prepared by immunoSEQ multiplex PCR; TCRdb keeps only in-frame clonotypes and omits some of them. The table shows about 110,000 clones, with around 84% occurring only once. Source: CD8+ T cells sorted from blood, taken at week 24, from a patient treated with tofacitinib. The source of these receptors is a human donor with alopecia areata. Both conserved end residues are part of each CDR3.

J	V	CDR3
TRBJ1-2	TRBV4-1	CASSQDAQGANYGYTF
TRBJ2-7	TRBV28	CASNPLSSGGPYEQYF
TRBJ2-7	TRBV7-2	CASSSGPGQVHEQYF
TRBJ1-1	TRBV5-6	CASSPGGYTEAFF
TRBJ1-5	TRBV15	CATSDRGWEGAQHF
TRBJ2-3	TRBV7-9	CASSPRTSGLTDTQYF
TRBJ2-3	TRBV7-9	CASSPQRGQGFGDTQYF
TRBJ2-7	TRBV19	CASSGTGSPDYEQYF
TRBJ1-5	TRBV6-1	CASSEGTLIGQPQHF
TRBJ2-2	TRBV5-4	CASSSRGAGELFF
TRBJ2-1	TRBV5-1	CASSFTYNEQFF
TRBJ2-7	TRBV30	CAWSVRGEQYF
TRBJ1-5	TRBV4-1	CASSQEAPVGQPQHF
TRBJ1-1	TRBV4-1	CASSQDRHPAFF
TRBJ1-5	TRBV2	CASRPGGRSNQPQHF
TRBJ1-2	TRBV12-5	CASGFWVSGDRTNYGYTF
TRBJ1-5	TRBV4-1	CASSQDQGIGQPQHF
TRBJ2-5	TRBV7-8	CASSPPLGFTQETQYF
TRBJ1-4	TRBV29-1	CSVARAEKLFF
TRBJ2-7	TRBV7-9	CASSLWDRGYEQYF
TRBJ2-7	TRBV6-5	CASTYGGGSYEQYF
TRBJ2-1	TRBV5-1	CASSLARGPAPYNEQFF
TRBJ1-1	TRBV13	CASGTGVNTEAFF
TRBJ2-7	TRBV15	CATSSDRVSEQYF
TRBJ1-5	TRBV7-9	CASSNTGEGNQPQHF
TRBJ2-1	TRBV7-2	CASSLVLWRGAQFF
TRBJ1-1	TRBV7-9	CASSLVSGRGTEAFF
TRBJ1-4	TRBV7-9	CASTPRREEKLFF
TRBJ2-7	TRBV5-1	CASSLLGGGTYEQYF
TRBJ1-2	TRBV28	CASSLNYGYTF
TRBJ1-4	TRBV7-8	CASSLGSPNEKLFF
TRBJ2-7	TRBV7-6	CASSTTDSYEQYF
TRBJ1-5	TRBV7-9	CASSRDRGSNQPQHF